This T cell receptor (beta chain) was documented in a study of shared clonotypes between healthy human individuals. Investigators divided CD4+ cells into CD45RA+ naive and CD45RA-negative memory subsets. This clone appeared once. The method was immunoSEQ multiplex PCR; TCRdb's version includes in-frame clones alone and lacks a portion of them. The table records about 1.5 million clones, around 95% of them present only once. The TCR was taken from a young man in good health. The sample taken for sequencing was naive CD4+ T cells sorted from blood. Subset of the sample: CD45RA+ positively selected.

DNA for the CDR3: TGTGCCAGCAGAGTGACCAGGGGTCGTGCTGAAGCTTTCTTT. As protein: CASRVTRGRAEAFF. V is TRBV7-2 and J is TRBJ1-1; maybe TRBD1 (6 bases). Germline assignment: CDR1 SGHTA and CDR2 FQGNSA. This CDR3 is 14 amino acids long. V lost 6 bases to trimming and J lost 6 bases, with 17 bases between them.